This TCR beta chain was recovered during a study of blood T cell repertoires in COVID-19. CDR3 size: 17 residues. Germline assignment: CDR1 SGHRS and CDR2 YFSETQ. Losses at the gene ends were 4 bases for V and 0 bases for J; bases not matched to a gene: 9. Original data processing: Reference gene primer amplification in the assay estimated nucleated cell counts. Sequenced by immunoSEQ multiplex PCR; TCRdb stores in-frame clones only, minus some. D and trimming come from the DNA, and the V and J calls and clone size come from that table. The data contain fewer than 500,000 clones, more than 75% of them singletons.

The source is a woman aged 25 to 45 with acute COVID-19. V and J are TRBV5-1 and TRBJ1-3; 8 bases fit TRBD1. Sequenced material: PBMCs or T cells enriched from blood (not recorded which). CDR3: CASSATGTGVSGNTIYF. The CDR3 DNA sequence: TGCGCCAGCAGCGCAACCGGGACAGGTGTCTCTGGAAACACCATATATTTT.